Below are 10 T cell receptor beta chains sequenced from a single sample in a study of shared clonotypes between healthy human individuals. Profiled with immunoSEQ multiplex PCR; TCRdb holds only in-frame clones, not every one. Among approximately 1.5 million clones listed, 95% to 99% were seen once. The sample consisted of naive CD4+ T cells sorted from blood. Subset indicated: CD45RA+ positively selected. These receptors all stem from a man younger than 40 in good health.

V usage is TRBV15 and J usage is TRBJ2-5; no definite D call. The V gene's germline CDR1 is LNHNV and CDR2 YYDKDF (reference sequence). The V and J ends lost 2 bases and 0 bases respectively, with 10 bases between them. There are 15 residues in the CDR3. CDR3 DNA sequence: TGTGCCACCAGCAGAAGTCGGACGTACCAAGAGACCCAGTACTTC. Its translation: CATSRSRTYQETQYF.

The chain joins TRBV4-1 to TRBJ2-7, with 10 bases aligning to TRBD2. The ends lost 1 base at V and 0 bases at J; junction bases unmatched: 12. The CDR3 is made up of 19 amino acids. Germline-derived CDR1 and CDR2 are MGHRA and YSYEKL. The CDR3 loop reads CASSQAAGLANENSYEQYF. CDR3 nucleotides: TGCGCCAGCAGCCAAGCCGCGGGACTAGCGAACGAAAACTCCTACGAGCAGTACTTC.

The chain is built from TRBV28 and TRBJ2-7, with 7 nucleotides matching TRBD2. From germline, CDR1 is MDHEN and CDR2 SYDVKM. This CDR3 region has 14 residues. With 6 bases clipped from V and 2 bases from J, the junction kept 7 bases outside the gene matches. CDR3 bases: TGTGCCAGCAGGGGAGGGGCAGGGCCCTACGAGCAGTACTTC. This codes for CASRGGAGPYEQYF.

The V gene is TRBV5-1, the J gene TRBJ2-2; 13 bases align to TRBD2. The germline V gene encodes CDR1 SGHRS and CDR2 YFSETQ. The ends lost 5 bases at V and 1 base at J; junction bases unmatched: 14. The CDR3 loop spans 20 amino acids. CDR3: CASSSSRRLAGGGNTGELFF. CDR3 bases: TGCGCCAGCAGTTCCTCCCGACGACTAGCGGGAGGTGGGAACACCGGGGAGCTGTTTTTT. The full variable domain, with the rest looked up from reference TRBV5-1 and TRBJ2-2, is KAGVTQTPRYLIKTRGQQVTLSCSPISGHRSVSWYQQTPGQGLQFLFEYFSETQRNKGNFPGRFSGRQFSNSRSEMNVSTLELGDSALYLCASSSSRRLAGGGNTGELFFGEGSRLTVL.

The CDR3 nucleotides read TGTGCCAGCAGCCAACAAACAGGGTACGACACCGGGGAGCTGTTTTTT. Translated, it gives CASSQQTGYDTGELFF. The V call is TRBV14, the J call TRBJ2-2; maybe TRBD1 (6 bases). V shed 2 bases and J shed 3 bases, with 13 bases lying between them. Germline CDR1 is SGHDN and CDR2 is FVKESK. CDR3 size: 16 residues.

Comments on this clone: The sample holds other DNA sequences that translate to the same CDR3. The chain combines TRBV28 with TRBJ1-2; tentatively, D is TRBD1 (5 bases). Trimming left V 2 bases short and J 5 bases short, with 6 bases between. This CDR3 contains 12 residues. The germline V gene has CDR1 MDHEN and CDR2 SYDVKM. The CDR3 sequence is CASSLGGYGYTF. The CDR3, as DNA: TGTGCCAGCAGTTTAGGGGGGTATGGCTACACCTTC.

The chain has TRBV29-1 and TRBJ2-7; 8 bases match TRBD1. CDR1 is SQVTM, CDR2 ANQGSEA, per germline. V was clipped by 6 bases and J by 3 bases; unmatched bases: 7. This CDR3 is built from 13 residues. CDR3 loop: CSVSGQGRYEQYF. Written as DNA, the CDR3 is TGCAGCGTGTCCGGACAGGGACGCTACGAGCAGTACTTC.

J is TRBJ2-7 and V is TRBV18; D may correspond to TRBD1 or TRBD2 (5 bases each). The CDR3 sequence is 16 residues long. Germline V gives CDR1 KGHSH, CDR2 LQKENI. V was clipped by 3 bases and J by 0 bases, with 15 bases between them. The CDR3 reads CASSPSGRINSYEQYF. The DNA for the CDR3 is TGTGCCAGCTCACCCTCGGGACGGATAAACTCCTACGAGCAGTACTTC.

CDR3 region: CASSRKKSGVGDTGELFF. The CDR3 DNA reads TGTGCCAGCAGCCGTAAGAAAAGTGGGGTCGGGGACACCGGGGAGCTGTTTTTT. The chain is built from TRBV7-2 and TRBJ2-2; tentative D call: TRBD2 (5 bases). Per the germline V gene, CDR1 is SGHTA and CDR2 is FQGNSA. This CDR3 has 18 amino acids. The ends were cut back, 5 bases at V and 3 bases at J, with 22 bases in the middle.

In the case of this clone: In the same sample, other DNA sequences code for this CDR3. This chain joins TRBV29-1 and TRBJ2-3; 11 bases fit TRBD2. Losses at the gene ends were 6 bases for V and 4 bases for J; bases not matched to a gene: 6. The length of the CDR3 is 14 residues. Germline CDR1 reads SQVTM; CDR2 reads ANQGSEA. The CDR3 protein is CSVVLAGVADTQYF. The CDR3 DNA reads TGCAGCGTGGTACTAGCGGGAGTGGCAGATACGCAGTATTTT.